This TCR beta chain is from a study of blood T cells in healthy people across ages (dated by TCRdb to 2015 to 2017). Looking at the study overall: In model experiments, template switching captured about one uniquely barcoded TCR beta cDNA molecule for every two T cells. The study measured age-related changes in TCR beta repertoire diversity using deep sequencing normalized with unique cDNA molecular identifiers. Four age groups were formed from the donors: young (average approximately 16 years), middle-aged (approximately 39), aged (over 55) and long-lived (roughly 88). To avoid experimental bias, donors of different ages were randomly spread across the sequencing lanes. For two donors (one aged 18 to 29 and one aged 80 or older), the study analyzed two additional independent replicas of 1 million unique cDNA reads from the same blood draw. What the work shows at the level of the full study, not this receptor alone: Estimates of total diversity based on one million sequenced T cells were considered lower bounds and underestimates. There was a strong correlation between observed TCR beta diversity and the percentage of naive T cells measured by flow cytometry. Compared with the aged group, the long-lived group had more naive CD4+ T cells, fewer expanded clones and increased TCR diversity, suggesting age selection. Observed TCR beta diversity per million T cells fell roughly linearly with age, and a significant reduction was already apparent by age roughly 40. The CMV infection status of donors was not known, potentially confounding age-related changes in expanded clonotypes. Bulk unsorted PBMC profiling prevented conclusive comparison of naive and antigen-experienced compartments.

Library preparation employed 5' RACE. Sequencing was carried out with an Illumina HiSeq 2500. The second PCR ran for about 6 to 11 cycles and used a J-beta primer mix along with a sample-barcoded 5' primer. Each TCR beta cDNA molecule received a unique molecular identifier from a template-switch 5' adaptor carrying 12 random nucleotides. Each sample yielded at least 2.5 million CDR3-containing paired-end reads. The Mint cDNA synthesis kit, primed by a TRBC-specific oligonucleotide, was used to synthesize first-strand cDNA from all RNA. Following uracil-DNA glycosylase treatment, a first 18-cycle PCR with universal primers M1SS and BC2_uni_R was performed on all cDNA. From the authors' description of their analysis: Normalization of each sample was performed by random selection of 1 million high-quality reads, each carrying a distinct molecular identifier. Instead of being binned into consensus sequences, reads with shared molecular identifiers were discarded. MiTCR, set to a Q25 quality threshold and the strictest error-elimination algorithm, was used for CDR3 identification, clonotype clustering and error correction. A nonparametric unseen species model with Euler transformation was used to estimate lower-bound total TCR beta diversity. In-frame beta chains were kept once TCRdb had trimmed the public reads at Q25 with fastp and called clones with MiXCR. Identical CDR3 protein sequences are pooled into one entry, listed with their most common genes and DNA. TCRdb assigned the V and J calls; the authors' analysis was not used. The sample table holds about 680,000 distinct CDR3 sequences, of which about half were seen once. About 32% of the sample rests with the top ten.

Looking up the germline V gene yields CDR1 MDHEN and CDR2 SYDVKM. Measured from the cysteine to the phenylalanine, the CDR3 is 19 residues long. The read is trimmed to its CDR3 DNA, 57 bases read in frame from base 1. Trimming takes 6 bases off V and 2 bases off J; junction bases not matched to a gene: 16. As regards this clonotype: Its antigen is unknown. No base quality values were provided; no much bigger clone lies one nucleotide off.

The approximately 40 donors, aged about 6 to 95 years, were systemically healthy Caucasian individuals from Russia. Ten milliliters of peripheral blood were collected from each donor into EDTA-treated Vacutainer tubes. Ficoll-Paque density-gradient centrifugation was used to isolate PBMCs, with at least 6.5 million per sample. Trizol reagent was used to extract total RNA from PBMCs, with at least 5.5 micrograms per sample. Naive CD45RAhigh/CD27high T cell percentages were measured by flow cytometry on a PBMC aliquot from every donor. This receptor chain uses TRBV28 and TRBJ2-1, with 10 bases matching TRBD1. The sequence was obtained from a woman aged 60-70 years in good health. The source material was blood. Here is the DNA: TGTGCCAGCAGCCTAGTTTTTAAGAGAGGGACAGGGGCCTACAATGAGCAGTTCTTC. It translates as CASSLVFKRGTGAYNEQFF.